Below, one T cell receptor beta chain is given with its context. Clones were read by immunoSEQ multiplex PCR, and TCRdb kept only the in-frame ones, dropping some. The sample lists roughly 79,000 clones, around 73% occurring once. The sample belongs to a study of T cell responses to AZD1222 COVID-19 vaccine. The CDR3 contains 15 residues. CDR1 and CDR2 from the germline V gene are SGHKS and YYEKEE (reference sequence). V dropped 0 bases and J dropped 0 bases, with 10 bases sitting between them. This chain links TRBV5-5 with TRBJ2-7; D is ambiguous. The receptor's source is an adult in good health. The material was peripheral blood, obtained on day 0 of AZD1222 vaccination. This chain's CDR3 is CASSLAPDFSYEQYF. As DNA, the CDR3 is TGTGCCAGCAGCTTGGCTCCAGATTTCTCCTACGAGCAGTACTTC.